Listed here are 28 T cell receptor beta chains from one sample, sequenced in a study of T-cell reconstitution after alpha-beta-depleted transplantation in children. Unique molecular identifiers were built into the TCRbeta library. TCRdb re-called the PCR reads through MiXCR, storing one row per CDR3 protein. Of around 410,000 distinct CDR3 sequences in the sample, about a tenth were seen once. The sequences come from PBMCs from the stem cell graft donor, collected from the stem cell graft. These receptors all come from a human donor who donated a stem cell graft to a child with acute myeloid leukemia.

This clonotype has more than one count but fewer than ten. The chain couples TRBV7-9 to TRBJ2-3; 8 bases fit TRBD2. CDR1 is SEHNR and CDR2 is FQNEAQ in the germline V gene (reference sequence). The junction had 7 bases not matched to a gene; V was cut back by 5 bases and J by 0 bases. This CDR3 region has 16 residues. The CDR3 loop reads CASSKQLAGSTDTQYF. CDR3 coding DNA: TGTGCCAGCAGCAAACAGCTAGCGGGTAGCACAGATACGCAGTATTTT.

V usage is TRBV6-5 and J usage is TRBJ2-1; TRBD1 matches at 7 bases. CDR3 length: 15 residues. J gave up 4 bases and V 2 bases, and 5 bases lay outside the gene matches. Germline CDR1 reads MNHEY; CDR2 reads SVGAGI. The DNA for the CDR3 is TGTGCCAGCAGTTACGATCGACAGGGATACAATGAGCAGTTCTTC. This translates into CASSYDRQGYNEQFF.

CDR3 sequence: CASSLEQYV. In nucleotides, the CDR3 is TGTGCCAGCTCACTAGAGCAGTACGTC. The chain employs TRBV18 and TRBJ2-7, with no clear D. CDR3 length: 9 residues. CDR1 KGHSH and CDR2 LQKENI come from the germline V gene. V was shortened by 4 bases and J by 7 bases, with 2 bases between the two germline ends.

The CDR3 sequence: CASSQSYRGTDEKLFF. As DNA, the CDR3 is TGTGCCAGCAGCCAAAGTTACAGGGGGACCGATGAAAAACTGTTTTTT. This chain links TRBV4-2 with TRBJ1-4; 8 bases line up with TRBD1. The V and J ends lost 2 bases and 6 bases, in that order; junction bases with no gene match: 8. This CDR3 spans 16 amino acids. CDR1 is LGHNA, CDR2 YNFKEQ, per germline.

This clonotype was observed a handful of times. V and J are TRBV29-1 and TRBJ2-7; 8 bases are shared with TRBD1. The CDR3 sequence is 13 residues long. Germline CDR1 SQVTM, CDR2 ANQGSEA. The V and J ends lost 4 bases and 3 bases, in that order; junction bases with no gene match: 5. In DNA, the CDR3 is TGCAGCGTTGTACAGGGGGGAGACTACGAGCAGTACTTC. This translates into CSVVQGGDYEQYF.

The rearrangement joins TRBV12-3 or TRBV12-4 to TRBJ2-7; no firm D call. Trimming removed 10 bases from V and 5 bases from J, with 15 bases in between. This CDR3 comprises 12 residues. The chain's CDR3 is CATPPSGDEQYV. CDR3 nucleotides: TGTGCCACCCCACCCAGTGGGGACGAGCAGTACGTC.

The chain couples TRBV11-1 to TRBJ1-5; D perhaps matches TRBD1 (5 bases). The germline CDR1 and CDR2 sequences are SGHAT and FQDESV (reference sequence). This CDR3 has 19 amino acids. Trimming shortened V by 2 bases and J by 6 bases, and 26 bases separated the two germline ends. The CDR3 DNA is TGTGCCAGCAGCTTATTCGCGTCGGGGAGCGGGACCGGTATTCAGCCCCAGCATTTT. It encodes CASSLFASGSGTGIQPQHF.

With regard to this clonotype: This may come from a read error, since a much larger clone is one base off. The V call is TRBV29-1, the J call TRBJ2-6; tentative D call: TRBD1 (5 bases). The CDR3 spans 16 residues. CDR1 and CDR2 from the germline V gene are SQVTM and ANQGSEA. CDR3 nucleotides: TGCAGCGTTGAAGATGGTGCGAGCTCTGGGGCCAACGGCCTGACTTTC. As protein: CSVEDGASSGANGLTF.

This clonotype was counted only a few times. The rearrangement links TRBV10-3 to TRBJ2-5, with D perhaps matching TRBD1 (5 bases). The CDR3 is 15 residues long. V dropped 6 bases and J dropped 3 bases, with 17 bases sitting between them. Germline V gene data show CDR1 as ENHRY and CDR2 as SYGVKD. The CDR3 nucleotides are TGTGCCATCAGCAAAACGGACATGTTGGAAGAGACCCAGTACTTC. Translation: CAISKTDMLEETQYF.

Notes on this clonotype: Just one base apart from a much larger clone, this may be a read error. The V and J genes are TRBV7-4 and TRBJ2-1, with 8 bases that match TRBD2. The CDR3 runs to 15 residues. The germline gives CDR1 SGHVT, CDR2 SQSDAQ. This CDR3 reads CACSLEAGDYNEQFF. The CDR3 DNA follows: TGTGCCTGCAGCTTAGAAGCGGGAGACTACAATGAGCAGTTCTTC.

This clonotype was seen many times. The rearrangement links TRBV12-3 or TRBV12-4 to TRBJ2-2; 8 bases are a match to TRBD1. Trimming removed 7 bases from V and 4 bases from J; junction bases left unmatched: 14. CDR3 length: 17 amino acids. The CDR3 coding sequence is TGTGCCAGCATCGTCCTCGGGACAGGAAGCTCCACCGGGGAGCTGTTTTTT. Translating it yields CASIVLGTGSSTGELFF.

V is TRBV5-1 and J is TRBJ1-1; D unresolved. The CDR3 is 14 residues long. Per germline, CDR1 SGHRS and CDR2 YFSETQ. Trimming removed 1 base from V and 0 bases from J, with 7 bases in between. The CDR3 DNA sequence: TGCGCCAGCAGCTTGCAGGACCTGAACACTGAAGCTTTCTTT. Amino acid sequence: CASSLQDLNTEAFF.

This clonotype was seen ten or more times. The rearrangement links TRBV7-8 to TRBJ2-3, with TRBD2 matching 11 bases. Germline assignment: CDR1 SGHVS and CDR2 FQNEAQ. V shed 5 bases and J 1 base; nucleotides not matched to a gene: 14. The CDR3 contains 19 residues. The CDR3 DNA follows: TGTGCCAGCAGCATGGGACTAGCGGACGCAGGAGCGGGCACAGATACGCAGTATTTT. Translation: CASSMGLADAGAGTDTQYF.

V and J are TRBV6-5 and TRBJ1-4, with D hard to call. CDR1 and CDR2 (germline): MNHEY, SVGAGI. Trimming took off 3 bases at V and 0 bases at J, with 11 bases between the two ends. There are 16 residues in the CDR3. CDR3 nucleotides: TGTGCCAGCAGTTATGGGAGGCATGCAACTAATGAAAAACTGTTTTTT. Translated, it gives CASSYGRHATNEKLFF.

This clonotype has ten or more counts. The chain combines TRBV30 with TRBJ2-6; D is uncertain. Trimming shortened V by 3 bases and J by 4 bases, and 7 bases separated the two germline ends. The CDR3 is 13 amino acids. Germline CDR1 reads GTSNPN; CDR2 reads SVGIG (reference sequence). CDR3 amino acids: CAWRMMGANVLTF. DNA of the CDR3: TGTGCCTGGAGAATGATGGGGGCCAACGTCCTGACTTTC.

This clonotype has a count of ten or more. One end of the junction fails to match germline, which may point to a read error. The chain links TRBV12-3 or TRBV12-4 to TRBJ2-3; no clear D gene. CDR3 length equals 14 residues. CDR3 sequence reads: CASSFGRSTDTQYF. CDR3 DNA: TGCGCCAGCAGCTTCGGTAGGAGCACAGATACGCAGTATTTT.

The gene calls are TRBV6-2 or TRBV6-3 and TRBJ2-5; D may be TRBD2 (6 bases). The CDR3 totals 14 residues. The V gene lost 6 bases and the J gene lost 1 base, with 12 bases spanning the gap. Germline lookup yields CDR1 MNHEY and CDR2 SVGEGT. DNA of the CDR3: TGTGCCAGCAGAGGACTATCAGGCCAAGAGACCCAGTACTTC. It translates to CASRGLSGQETQYF.

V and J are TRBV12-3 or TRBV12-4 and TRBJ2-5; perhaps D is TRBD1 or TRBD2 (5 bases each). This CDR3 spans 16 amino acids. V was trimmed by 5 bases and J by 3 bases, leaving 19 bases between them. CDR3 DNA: TGTGCCAGCAGTCCGGGGCTCCATCCGTCGGAAGAGACCCAGTACTTC. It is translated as CASSPGLHPSEETQYF.

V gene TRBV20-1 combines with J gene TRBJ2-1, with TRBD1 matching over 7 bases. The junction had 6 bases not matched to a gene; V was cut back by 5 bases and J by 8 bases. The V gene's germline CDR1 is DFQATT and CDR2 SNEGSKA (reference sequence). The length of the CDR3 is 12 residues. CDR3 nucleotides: TGCAGTGCTTGGGACAGTCTAGATGAGCAGTTCTTC. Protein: CSAWDSLDEQFF.

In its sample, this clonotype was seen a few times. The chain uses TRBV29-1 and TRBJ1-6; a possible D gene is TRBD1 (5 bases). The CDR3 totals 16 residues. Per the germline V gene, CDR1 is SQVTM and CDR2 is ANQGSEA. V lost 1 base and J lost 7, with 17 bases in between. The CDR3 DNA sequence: TGCAGCGTTGAAGGGGAGGCAGGGAGGAGGAATTCACCCCTCCACTTT. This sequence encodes CSVEGEAGRRNSPLHF.

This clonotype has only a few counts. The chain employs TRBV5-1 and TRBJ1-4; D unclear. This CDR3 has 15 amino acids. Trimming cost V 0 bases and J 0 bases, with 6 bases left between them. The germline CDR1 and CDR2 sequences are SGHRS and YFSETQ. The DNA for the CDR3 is TGCGCCAGCAGCTTGGGTCCGGCAACTAATGAAAAACTGTTTTTT. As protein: CASSLGPATNEKLFF.

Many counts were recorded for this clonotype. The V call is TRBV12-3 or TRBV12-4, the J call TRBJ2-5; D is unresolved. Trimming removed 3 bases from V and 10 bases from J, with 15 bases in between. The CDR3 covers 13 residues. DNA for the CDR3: TGTGCCAGCAGTTTTTCTGTAGGTATTGACCAGTACTTC. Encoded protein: CASSFSVGIDQYF.

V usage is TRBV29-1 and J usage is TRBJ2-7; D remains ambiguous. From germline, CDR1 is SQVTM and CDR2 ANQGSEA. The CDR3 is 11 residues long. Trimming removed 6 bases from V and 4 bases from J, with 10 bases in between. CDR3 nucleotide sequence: TGCAGCGTACTCGACGGATACGAGCAGTACGTC. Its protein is CSVLDGYEQYV.

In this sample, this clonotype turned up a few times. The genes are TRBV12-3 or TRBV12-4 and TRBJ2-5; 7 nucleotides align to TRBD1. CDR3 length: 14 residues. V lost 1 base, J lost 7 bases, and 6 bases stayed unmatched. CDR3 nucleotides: TGTGCCAGCAGTTTAGAGGGACAGCTCGGGACCCAGTACTTC. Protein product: CASSLEGQLGTQYF.

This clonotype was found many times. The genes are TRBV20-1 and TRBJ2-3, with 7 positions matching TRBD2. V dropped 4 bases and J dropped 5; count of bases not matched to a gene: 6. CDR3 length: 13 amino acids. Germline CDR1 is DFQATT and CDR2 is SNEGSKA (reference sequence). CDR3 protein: CSANGPGGDTQYF. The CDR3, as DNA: TGCAGTGCTAACGGTCCGGGGGGAGATACGCAGTATTTT.

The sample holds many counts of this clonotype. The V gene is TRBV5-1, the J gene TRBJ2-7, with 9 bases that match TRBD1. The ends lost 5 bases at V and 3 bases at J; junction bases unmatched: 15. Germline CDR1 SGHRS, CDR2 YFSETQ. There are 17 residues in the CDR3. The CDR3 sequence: CASRDGTGKRGDYEQYF. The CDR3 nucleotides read TGCGCCAGCAGAGACGGGACAGGGAAACGTGGGGACTACGAGCAGTACTTC.

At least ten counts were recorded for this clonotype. This CDR3 reads CASSYVAQGPNSPLHF. The CDR3 nucleotides read TGTGCCAGCAGTTACGTCGCTCAGGGCCCTAATTCACCCCTCCACTTT. The gene calls are TRBV6-5 and TRBJ1-6; tentatively, D is TRBD1 (5 bases). V lost 2 bases to trimming and J lost 6 bases, with 14 bases between them. The CDR3 has 16 amino acids. CDR1 is MNHEY, CDR2 SVGAGI, per germline.

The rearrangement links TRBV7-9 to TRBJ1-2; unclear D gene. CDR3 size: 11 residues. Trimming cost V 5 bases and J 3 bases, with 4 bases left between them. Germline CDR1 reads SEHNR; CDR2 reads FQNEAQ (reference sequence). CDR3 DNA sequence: TGTGCCAGCAGCGGTCACTATGGCTACACCTTC. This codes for CASSGHYGYTF.